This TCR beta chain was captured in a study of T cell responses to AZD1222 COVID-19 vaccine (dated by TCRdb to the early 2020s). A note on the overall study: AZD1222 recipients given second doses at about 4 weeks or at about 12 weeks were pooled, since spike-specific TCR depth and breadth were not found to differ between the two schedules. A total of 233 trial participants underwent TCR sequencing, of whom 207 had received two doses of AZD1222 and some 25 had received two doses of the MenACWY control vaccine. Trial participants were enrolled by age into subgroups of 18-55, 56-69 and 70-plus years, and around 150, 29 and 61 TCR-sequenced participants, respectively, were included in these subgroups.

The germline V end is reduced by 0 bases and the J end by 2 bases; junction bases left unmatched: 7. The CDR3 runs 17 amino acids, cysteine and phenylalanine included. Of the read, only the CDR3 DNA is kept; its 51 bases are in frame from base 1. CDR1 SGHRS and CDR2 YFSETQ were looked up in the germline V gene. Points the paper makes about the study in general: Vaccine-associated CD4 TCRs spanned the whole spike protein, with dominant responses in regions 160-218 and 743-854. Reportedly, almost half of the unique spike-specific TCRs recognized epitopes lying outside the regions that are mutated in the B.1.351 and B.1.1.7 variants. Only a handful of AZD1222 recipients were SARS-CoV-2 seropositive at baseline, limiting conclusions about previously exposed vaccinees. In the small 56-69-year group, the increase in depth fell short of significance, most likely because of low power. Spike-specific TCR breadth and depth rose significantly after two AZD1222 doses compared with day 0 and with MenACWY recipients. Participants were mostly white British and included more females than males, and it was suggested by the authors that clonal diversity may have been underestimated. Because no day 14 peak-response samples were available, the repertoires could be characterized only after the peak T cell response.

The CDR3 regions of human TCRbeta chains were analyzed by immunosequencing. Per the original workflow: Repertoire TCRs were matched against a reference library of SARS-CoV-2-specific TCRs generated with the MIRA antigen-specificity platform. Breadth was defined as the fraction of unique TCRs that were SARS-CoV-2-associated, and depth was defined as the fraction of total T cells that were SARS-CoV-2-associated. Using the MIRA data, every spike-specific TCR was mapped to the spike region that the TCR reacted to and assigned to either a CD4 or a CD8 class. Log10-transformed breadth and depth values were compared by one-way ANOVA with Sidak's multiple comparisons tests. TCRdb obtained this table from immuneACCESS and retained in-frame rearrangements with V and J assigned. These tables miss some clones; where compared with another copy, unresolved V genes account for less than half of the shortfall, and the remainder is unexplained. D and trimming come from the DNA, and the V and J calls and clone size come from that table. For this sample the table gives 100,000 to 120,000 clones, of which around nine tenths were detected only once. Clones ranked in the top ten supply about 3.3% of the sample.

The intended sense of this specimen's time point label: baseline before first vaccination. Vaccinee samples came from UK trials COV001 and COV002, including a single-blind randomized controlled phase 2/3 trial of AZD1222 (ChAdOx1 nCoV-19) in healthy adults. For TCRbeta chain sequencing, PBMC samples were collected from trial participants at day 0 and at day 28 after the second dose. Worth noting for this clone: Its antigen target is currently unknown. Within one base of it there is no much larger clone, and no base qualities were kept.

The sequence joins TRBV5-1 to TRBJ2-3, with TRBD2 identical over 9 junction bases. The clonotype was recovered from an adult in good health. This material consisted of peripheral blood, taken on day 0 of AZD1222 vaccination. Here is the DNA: TGCGCCAGCAGCTTGGCGAAGCGGGGGGACGCCACAGATACGCAGTATTTT. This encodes CASSLAKRGDATDTQYF.